This entry lists 16 T cell receptor beta chains sequenced from one sample in a study of immune evolution from preneoplasia to lung adenocarcinoma. Here immunoSEQ multiplex PCR was the method, and the copy in TCRdb shows in-frame clones only, minus some. The data show some 15,000 clones, 81% seen once. Sequenced: FFPE minimally invasive lung adenocarcinoma tissue. The source is a person aged 60 to 85 with lung adenocarcinoma.

V usage is TRBV7-3 and J usage is TRBJ2-2, with D uncertain. Trimming removed 8 bases from V and 6 bases from J, with 10 bases in between. The germline V gene has CDR1 SGHTA and CDR2 FQGTGA. CDR3 size: 12 residues. CDR3: CASGPQAGELFF. The CDR3 DNA is TGTGCCAGCGGGCCGCAGGCCGGGGAGCTGTTTTTT. Supplemented by reference TRBV7-3 and TRBJ2-2, the full variable domain reads GAGVSQTPSNKVTEKGKYVELRCDPISGHTALYWYRQSLGQGPEFLIYFQGTGAADDSGLPNDRFFAVRPEGSVSTLKIQRTERGDSAVYLCASGPQAGELFFGEGSRLTVL.

The chain is built from TRBV4-1 and TRBJ1-2, with 9 bases lining up with TRBD1. CDR3 length equals 14 residues. V lost 4 bases and J lost 14; bases outside the gene matches: 14. The germline CDR1 and CDR2 sequences are MGHRA and YSYEKL. CDR3: CASSRGPDRGLETF. The DNA for the CDR3 is TGCGCCAGCAGCCGAGGCCCGGACAGGGGTTTAGAGACCTTC.

The chain recombines TRBV5-4 with TRBJ1-1; D remains unclear. V was clipped by 0 bases and J by 4 bases, with 10 bases between them. CDR3 length equals 14 residues. CDR1 SGHNT and CDR2 YYREEE come from the germline V gene (reference sequence). The CDR3 bases are TGTGCCAGCAGCTTGGGGGAAATCGTCACTGAAGCTTTCTTT. This sequence encodes CASSLGEIVTEAFF.

This sequence joins TRBV5-6 and TRBJ2-1, with D tentatively TRBD2 (6 bases). The germline V gene has CDR1 SGHDT and CDR2 YYEEEE. CDR3 length equals 18 residues. V lost 3 bases and J lost 0, with 19 bases in between. As DNA, the CDR3 is TGTGCCAGCAGCTCCCCAATTTCTCCGGGAGCCTCCTACAATGAGCAGTTCTTC. The encoded protein is CASSSPISPGASYNEQFF.

This chain connects TRBV7-8 to TRBJ2-6; D call uncertain. The CDR3 is made up of 15 amino acids. Trimming removed 1 base at V and 0 bases at J, with 4 bases between. Germline V gives CDR1 SGHVS, CDR2 FQNEAQ. The CDR3 here is CASSLEDSGANVLTF. For the CDR3, the DNA is TGTGCCAGCAGCTTAGAGGACTCTGGGGCCAACGTCCTGACTTTC.

V gene TRBV7-2 combines with J gene TRBJ2-1; 12 nucleotides align to TRBD2. CDR3 length equals 15 residues. Germline V lookup: CDR1 SGHTA, CDR2 FQGNSA. With 5 bases clipped from V and 8 bases from J, the junction kept 7 bases outside the gene matches. The DNA for the CDR3 is TGTGCCAGCAGCCTAACTAGCGGGGGGCCGGATGAGCAGTTCTTC. Translating it yields CASSLTSGGPDEQFF.

This clone was detected only a few times. V is TRBV27 and J is TRBJ2-7; 9 nucleotides line up with TRBD1. CDR3 length equals 14 residues. Germline CDR1 and CDR2: MNHEY and SMNVEV (reference sequence). V was pared by 6 bases and J by 4 bases, with 7 bases of the junction left unmatched. The CDR3 DNA reads TGTGCCAGCAGCCGGACAGGGGAGGTGTACGAGCAGTACTTC. Translation: CASSRTGEVYEQYF.

The gene calls are TRBV6-1 and TRBJ1-2, with D tentatively TRBD1 (6 bases). Germline CDR1 and CDR2: MNHNS and SASEGT. CDR3 length equals 15 residues. The germline V and J ends were trimmed by 6 bases and 3 bases, with 17 bases remaining between them. CDR3 bases: TGTGCCAGCAGCACAGGGTTCCGGGGCTACTATGGCTACACCTTC. Amino acids: CASSTGFRGYYGYTF.

The chain has TRBV7-9 and TRBJ2-7, with D unresolved. This CDR3 is built from 13 residues. V lost 5 bases, J lost 3 bases, and 11 bases lay in between. Germline values: CDR1 SEHNR, CDR2 FQNEAQ (reference sequence). CDR3 nucleotides: TGTGCCAGCAGCCTCGGGTCAATCTACGAGCAGTACTTC. This gives the protein CASSLGSIYEQYF. The whole variable domain, remainder taken from reference TRBV7-9 and TRBJ2-7, is DTGVSQNPRHKITKRGQNVTFRCDPISEHNRLYWYRQTLGQGPEFLTYFQNEAQLEKSRLLSDRFSAERPKGSFSTLEIQRTEQGDSAMYLCASSLGSIYEQYFGPGTRLTVT.

The gene calls are TRBV4-1 and TRBJ1-2; D gene uncertain. V was cut by 4 bases and J by 4 bases, with 13 bases left in between. This CDR3 is built from 14 residues. CDR1 MGHRA and CDR2 YSYEKL come from the germline V gene. This CDR3 reads CASSLDRDFYGYTF. The DNA of the CDR3 is TGCGCCAGCAGCCTGGACCGGGATTTCTATGGCTACACCTTC.

This clone was found a few times. The rearrangement links TRBV7-8 to TRBJ2-7; D call uncertain. The V end was cut by 6 bases, the J end by 3 bases, with 12 bases between. Germline values: CDR1 SGHVS, CDR2 FQNEAQ. The CDR3 extends over 13 amino acids. The CDR3 protein is CASRPDNRYEQYF. The CDR3, as DNA: TGTGCCAGCAGACCCGACAACCGCTACGAGCAGTACTTC.

The chain uses TRBV27 and TRBJ2-7; 8 nucleotides match TRBD2. Germline values: CDR1 MNHEY, CDR2 SMNVEV (reference sequence). V dropped 2 bases and J dropped 6; count of bases not matched to a gene: 12. The CDR3 has 16 amino acids. CDR3 nucleotide sequence: TGTGCCAGCAGTTTAGGACACGGGGGGGCCCTCCGCGAGCAGTACTTC. Protein: CASSLGHGGALREQYF.

V is TRBV7-9 and J is TRBJ2-7; no definite D call. This CDR3 comprises 12 residues. V was clipped by 4 bases and J by 6 bases, with 10 bases between them. Per germline, CDR1 SEHNR and CDR2 FQNEAQ (reference sequence). CDR3 residues: CASSWSWAEQYF. The CDR3 DNA follows: TGTGCCAGCAGCTGGAGTTGGGCCGAGCAGTACTTC.

This chain joins TRBV7-9 and TRBJ1-2; the D gene is possibly TRBD1 (5 bases). The CDR3 extends over 14 amino acids. CDR1 is SEHNR and CDR2 is FQNEAQ in the germline V gene (reference sequence). Trimming stripped 4 bases from V and 8 bases from J, with 17 bases between. CDR3 amino acids: CASSSLGGVEGYTF. The CDR3 coding sequence is TGTGCCAGCAGCTCATTGGGGGGGGTCGAGGGCTACACCTTC. The variable domain in full, completed from reference TRBV7-9 and TRBJ1-2, reads DTGVSQNPRHKITKRGQNVTFRCDPISEHNRLYWYRQTLGQGPEFLTYFQNEAQLEKSRLLSDRFSAERPKGSFSTLEIQRTEQGDSAMYLCASSSLGGVEGYTFGSGTRLTVV.

The genes are TRBV18 and TRBJ1-2; 10 positions agree with TRBD1. Germline loops: CDR1 KGHSH, CDR2 LQKENI. This CDR3 is 13 amino acids long. The J segment lost 6 bases and the V segment lost 3 bases, leaving 1 base of the junction unmatched. The CDR3 DNA reads as TGTGCCAGCTCACCGGACAGGGGGGATGGCTACACCTTC. It encodes CASSPDRGDGYTF.

J is TRBJ2-2 and V is TRBV19; TRBD2 aligns across 7 bases. CDR3 length: 19 amino acids. The J segment lost 4 bases and the V segment lost 0 bases, leaving 14 bases of the junction unmatched. Germline CDR1 and CDR2: LNHDA and SQIVND (reference sequence). The CDR3 reads CASSIDLTSEARGTGELFF. As DNA, the CDR3 is TGTGCCAGTAGTATAGATCTAACTAGCGAGGCTCGCGGCACCGGGGAGCTGTTTTTT.